One sample yielded the 28 T cell receptor beta chains listed below, sequenced in a study of T cells in Graves' hyperthyroidism and ophthalmopathy (dated by TCRdb to about 2019). The library was produced with multiplex PCR. TCRdb records Illumina HiSeq 2000 as the sequencer. The TCR beta CDR3 regions were amplified from RNA transcripts. For the first round of RT-PCR on the TCR CDR3, the HTBI primer set was used together with the Qiagen OneStep RT-PCR kit. TCRdb's own reprocessing of the public reads used fastp at Q25 and MiXCR and kept productive beta chains. Rows merge per CDR3 protein into single entries with the most common DNA and genes. The sample table shows about 600,000 distinct CDR3 sequences, and roughly 15% are seen once. The ten largest make up around 3.3% of the sample. Sequenced: blood. These receptors came from a woman aged 40 to 50 with Graves' ophthalmopathy.

The chain carries TRBV6-2 or TRBV6-3 and TRBJ2-4; 11 bases fit TRBD2. Trimming at V came to 6 bases and at J to 8 bases, leaving 9 bases not matched to a gene. The germline gives CDR1 MNHEY, CDR2 SVGEGT. The CDR3 loop spans 15 amino acids. As DNA, the CDR3 is TGTGCCAGCAGAAAACTTACTAGCGGGAGTCACATTCAGTACTTC. Encoded protein: CASRKLTSGSHIQYF.

In this sample, this clonotype turned up a few times. The chain joins TRBV5-6 to TRBJ2-5, with D unresolved. The CDR3 loop spans 16 amino acids. Germline V gene sequence: CDR1 SGHDT, CDR2 YYEEEE. The ends were cut back, 0 bases at V and 2 bases at J, with 14 bases in the middle. This CDR3 reads CASSLAAESHQETQYF. The CDR3 nucleotides read TGTGCCAGCAGCTTGGCCGCGGAGTCTCATCAAGAGACCCAGTACTTC.

There are many counts of this clonotype. The V and J genes are TRBV20-1 and TRBJ2-3; tentative D call: TRBD2 (5 bases). The V end lost 6 bases, the J end lost 4 bases, and 14 bases lay between the germline ends. Germline CDR1 reads DFQATT; CDR2 reads SNEGSKA (reference sequence). This CDR3 has 13 residues. The CDR3 nucleotides are TGCAGTGCCACGCGGGTCGTTGCAGATACGCAGTATTTT. It is translated as CSATRVVADTQYF.

This clonotype was counted a few times. The rearrangement links TRBV20-1 to TRBJ2-3, with 7 bases matching TRBD2. CDR1 is DFQATT, CDR2 SNEGSKA, per germline (reference sequence). The V segment lost 5 bases and the J segment 2 bases; nucleotides outside the gene matches: 4. The CDR3 runs to 13 residues. The CDR3 DNA reads as TGCAGTGCTGACGGGACTAACACAGATACGCAGTATTTT. Protein product: CSADGTNTDTQYF.

This clonotype has at least ten counts. The chain links TRBV6-1 to TRBJ1-4; TRBD1 matches 7 bases. V lost 5 bases and J lost 8; bases outside the gene matches: 14. Germline CDR1 reads MNHNS; CDR2 reads SASEGT. This CDR3 has 16 amino acids. Here the CDR3 reads CASSHSLTGRGEKLFF. The CDR3 DNA sequence: TGTGCCAGCAGTCATTCCCTGACAGGGAGAGGGGAAAAACTGTTTTTT.

In this sample, this clonotype turned up a few times. The chain uses TRBV29-1 and TRBJ2-7, with D tentatively TRBD2 (6 bases). V lost 2 bases to trimming and J lost 4 bases, with 9 bases between them. Germline CDR1 reads SQVTM; CDR2 reads ANQGSEA. The CDR3 spans 12 residues. The CDR3: CSVEMEGYEQYF. Written as DNA, the CDR3 is TGCAGCGTTGAAATGGAGGGGTACGAGCAGTACTTC.

This clonotype has a count of ten or more. This rearrangement joins TRBV10-3 to TRBJ1-2; unclear D gene. V was trimmed by 0 bases and J by 10 bases, leaving 12 bases between them. Germline CDR1 is ENHRY and CDR2 is SYGVKD. The CDR3 is 13 amino acids. As DNA, the CDR3 is TGTGCCATCAGTGAGTCGACCGCTCGGGACTACACCTTC. Translated, it gives CAISESTARDYTF.

This clonotype appeared many times. The chain links TRBV2 to TRBJ2-1; D call uncertain. There are 14 residues in the CDR3. V shed 3 bases and J shed 7 bases, with 13 bases lying between them. Germline V gene lookup returns CDR1 SNHLY and CDR2 FYNNEI. The CDR3 DNA sequence: TGTGCCAGCAGTGATTTACTCGAAGGGAATGAGCAGTTCTTC. Residues: CASSDLLEGNEQFF.

The table lists this clonotype with a few counts. The chain is built from TRBV11-2 and TRBJ2-3; 7 bases match TRBD1. Losses at the gene ends were 6 bases for V and 8 bases for J; bases not matched to a gene: 14. The CDR3 extends over 15 amino acids. Germline lookup yields CDR1 SGHAT and CDR2 FQNNGV. The CDR3 reads CASSSATGMEVTQYF. The CDR3 bases are TGTGCCAGCAGTTCTGCGACAGGGATGGAGGTTACGCAGTATTTT.

This clonotype has more than one count but fewer than ten. The V gene is TRBV5-4, the J gene TRBJ2-2; either TRBD1 or TRBD2 may supply D (6 bases each). Germline CDR1 is SGHNT and CDR2 is YYREEE (reference sequence). The CDR3 consists of 15 residues. V was clipped by 1 base and J by 6 bases, with 13 bases between them. CDR3: CASSLRGRAAGELFF. The CDR3 bases are TGTGCCAGCAGCTTGCGGGGGCGCGCTGCCGGGGAGCTGTTTTTT.

This clonotype was seen more than once but under ten times. This chain uses TRBV19 with TRBJ2-1; 8 nucleotides match TRBD2. In germline, CDR1 is LNHDA, CDR2 SQIVND (reference sequence). V was pared by 4 bases and J by 7 bases, with 9 bases of the junction left unmatched. This CDR3 has 15 residues. The CDR3, as DNA: TGTGCCAGTAGTACCCGGGGGGGGGCCTCGAATGAGCAGTTCTTC. It is translated as CASSTRGGASNEQFF.

The chain joins TRBV30 to TRBJ1-2; 7 nucleotides line up with TRBD1. The CDR3 sequence is 17 residues long. Unmatched junction bases numbered 20, after V lost 2 bases and J lost 8 bases. CDR1 and CDR2 from the germline V gene are GTSNPN and SVGIG (reference sequence). The CDR3 spells CAWSIAEHRGPFGGYTF. The CDR3 region has the DNA TGTGCCTGGAGTATCGCAGAACACAGGGGCCCCTTTGGAGGCTACACCTTC.

To note about this clonotype: One junction end disagrees with the germline gene, perhaps due to a read error. V and J are TRBV19 and TRBJ2-2, with D perhaps matching TRBD2 (5 bases). Looked up from germline, CDR1 is LNHDA and CDR2 is SQIVND (reference sequence). The CDR3 extends over 14 amino acids. This CDR3 reads CASSNGPITGELLF. The CDR3 nucleotides are TGTGCCAGTAGTAACGGACCGATCACCGGGGAGCTGCTTTTT.

As regards this clonotype: A junction end diverges from the germline sequence, so it may reflect a read error. The rearrangement uses TRBV11-2 and TRBJ2-1; D may correspond to TRBD1 or TRBD2 (6 bases each). CDR1 is SGHAT and CDR2 is FQNNGV in the germline V gene. The CDR3 is 12 residues long. In DNA form, the CDR3 reads TGCGCCAGCAGCCAAGAGGGGGGTGAGCAGTTCTTC. Translating it yields CASSQEGGEQFF.

This clonotype was picked up many times. The genes are TRBV3-1 and TRBJ2-3; D call uncertain. The V end was cut by 4 bases, the J end by 5 bases, with 7 bases between. The CDR3 runs to 12 residues. Germline CDR1 is LGHDT and CDR2 is YNNKEL (reference sequence). This CDR3 reads CASSRPQDTQYF. The CDR3 DNA reads as TGTGCCAGCAGCCGCCCCCAAGATACGCAGTATTTT.

The count of this clonotype is one. The chain combines TRBV4-2 with TRBJ1-3, with D tentatively TRBD1 (6 bases). This CDR3 comprises 13 residues. Between the trimmed V and J ends, which lost 4 bases and 8 bases, there was a span of 12 bases. The germline gives CDR1 LGHNA, CDR2 YNFKEQ. This CDR3 is CASSRPDRYTIYF. In DNA, the CDR3 is TGTGCCAGCAGCCGCCCCGACAGGTACACCATATATTTT.

This chain uses TRBV29-1 with TRBJ2-3; 8 nucleotides agree with TRBD2. This CDR3 is 12 amino acids long. The J segment lost 6 bases and the V segment lost 5 bases, leaving 4 bases of the junction unmatched. CDR1 is SQVTM, CDR2 ANQGSEA, per germline. The CDR3 here is CSVSGGPDTQYF. CDR3 sequence (DNA): TGCAGCGTTTCGGGAGGGCCGGATACGCAGTATTTT.

This sequence joins TRBV20-1 and TRBJ2-5; perhaps TRBD2 as D (5 bases). Germline V lookup: CDR1 DFQATT, CDR2 SNEGSKA (reference sequence). V lost 5 bases to trimming and J lost 6 bases, with 16 bases between them. This CDR3 has 13 residues. The CDR3 is CSAPPGWRKTQYF. CDR3 coding DNA: TGCAGTGCTCCACCGGGGTGGCGAAAGACCCAGTACTTC.

This clonotype was picked up many times. The chain uses TRBV11-2 and TRBJ1-5; D gene unclear. CDR1 is SGHAT, CDR2 FQNNGV, per germline. This CDR3 has 14 amino acids. Trimming cost V 2 bases and J 0 bases, with 5 bases left between them. Here the CDR3 reads CASSLQDSNQPQHF. CDR3 DNA: TGTGCCAGCAGCTTACAGGATAGCAATCAGCCCCAGCATTTT.

In its sample, this clonotype was seen a few times. This chain joins TRBV11-2 and TRBJ2-2, with 14 bases identical to TRBD2. CDR3 length: 18 amino acids. The V segment lost 3 bases and the J segment 5 bases; nucleotides outside the gene matches: 8. Per germline, CDR1 SGHAT and CDR2 FQNNGV. The CDR3 here is CASSFRGLAGGYTGELFF. The DNA for the CDR3 is TGTGCCAGCAGCTTTCGCGGACTAGCGGGAGGATATACCGGGGAGCTGTTTTTT.

This clonotype has a handful of counts. The chain joins TRBV7-9 to TRBJ1-2, with a tentative D call TRBD1 (5 bases). Germline V CDR1 and CDR2: SEHNR, FQNEAQ (reference sequence). Trimming removed 2 bases at V and 3 bases at J, with 16 bases between. There are 16 residues in the CDR3. The chain's CDR3 is CASSLRAVGVDYGYTF. CDR3 DNA sequence: TGTGCCAGCAGCTTACGGGCTGTGGGGGTGGACTATGGCTACACCTTC.

This clonotype appeared many times. The chain recombines TRBV18 with TRBJ2-5, with D unclear. The germline V gene encodes CDR1 KGHSH and CDR2 LQKENI. The CDR3 has 12 amino acids. V was shortened by 3 bases and J by 3 bases, with 5 bases between the two germline ends. CDR3 nucleotides: TGTGCCAGCTCACCGGGAAAAGAGACCCAGTACTTC. Its translation is CASSPGKETQYF.

This clonotype came up many times. The genes are TRBV2 and TRBJ2-5; possible D gene TRBD2, 6 bases. CDR1 and CDR2 from the germline V gene are SNHLY and FYNNEI. Between the trimmed V and J ends, which lost 6 bases and 5 bases, there was a span of 25 bases. The CDR3 covers 17 residues. As DNA, the CDR3 is TGTGCCAGCAGCCGCCGGAGTGGGGGGACGGAGGGGGAGACCCAGTACTTC. It encodes CASSRRSGGTEGETQYF. The whole variable domain, filled in from reference TRBV2 and TRBJ2-5, reads EPEVTQTPSHQVTQMGQEVILRCVPISNHLYFYWYRQILGQKVEFLVSFYNNEISEKSEIFDDQFSVERPDGSNFTLKIRSTKLEDSAMYFCASSRRSGGTEGETQYFGPGTRLLVL.

This clonotype has ten or more counts. The chain joins TRBV20-1 to TRBJ1-2; D is unresolved. CDR3 length: 12 residues. Trimming stripped 4 bases from V and 1 base from J, with 7 bases between. The germline V gene encodes CDR1 DFQATT and CDR2 SNEGSKA (reference sequence). The CDR3 reads CSATSLNYGYTF. The CDR3 coding sequence is TGCAGTGCTACATCTCTTAACTATGGCTACACCTTC.

This clonotype was counted only a few times. The chain couples TRBV30 to TRBJ1-3; D is unresolved. Trimming left V 4 bases short and J 0 bases short, with 13 bases between. This CDR3 is built from 15 residues. In germline, CDR1 is GTSNPN, CDR2 SVGIG (reference sequence). CDR3 sequence: CAWIGPHFSGNTIYF. CDR3 in DNA: TGTGCCTGGATAGGCCCACACTTCTCTGGAAACACCATATATTTT.

In its sample, this clonotype was seen many times. J is TRBJ1-6 and V is TRBV30, with a tentative D call TRBD1 (5 bases). The CDR3 is 14 amino acids. Germline-derived CDR1 and CDR2 are GTSNPN and SVGIG (reference sequence). V lost 0 bases and J lost 10, with 13 bases in between. Here the CDR3 DNA reads TGTGCCTGGAGTGTCGGTGTGGGACCCTCACCCCTCCACTTT. Residues: CAWSVGVGPSPLHF.

The rearrangement uses TRBV29-1 and TRBJ1-1; D is unresolved. V gave up 4 bases and J gave up 4 bases, with 4 bases separating them. Looked up from germline, CDR1 is SQVTM and CDR2 is ANQGSEA. The CDR3 covers 10 residues. CDR3 loop: CSVGATEAFF. In DNA form, the CDR3 reads TGCAGCGTTGGTGCCACTGAAGCTTTCTTT. Together with reference TRBV29-1 and TRBJ1-1, the CDR3 gives the full variable domain: SAVISQKPSRDICQRGTSLTIQCQVDSQVTMMFWYRQQPGQSLTLIATANQGSEATYESGFVIDKFPISRPNLTFSTLTVSNMSPEDSSIYLCSVGATEAFFGQGTRLTVV.

This chain links TRBV9 with TRBJ2-5, with D maybe TRBD2 (6 bases). The CDR3 runs 12 residues. V was trimmed by 3 bases and J by 5 bases, leaving 8 bases between them. CDR1 and CDR2 from the germline V gene are SGDLS and YYNGEE. CDR3 in amino acids: CASSAEGETQYF. In nucleotides, the CDR3 is TGTGCCAGCAGCGCGGAGGGGGAGACCCAGTACTTC.